These 20 T cell receptor beta chains originate from one sample sequenced in a study of tumor and adjacent non-tumor tissue in lung cancer. RNA was extracted from bulk tissue without any cell sorting. The library came from three nested PCR rounds adapted from ARM-PCR protocols. TCRdb reanalysed the multiplex PCR reads using MiXCR and keeps one entry per CDR3 protein. The sample holds 220,000 or so distinct CDR3 sequences, 70% to 75% seen once. The sample was lung tumor tissue. The source is a man between 60 and 75 years old with non-small cell lung cancer.

This clonotype was observed many times. The chain joins TRBV4-2 to TRBJ1-2; the match to TRBD1 covers 8 bases. This CDR3 region has 16 residues. Trimming cost V 1 base and J 3 bases; bases outside gene matches: 7. Germline CDR1 is LGHNA and CDR2 is YNFKEQ. The CDR3 bases are TGTGCCAGCAGCCAAGGCCCGTCAGGGGGCGACTATGGCTACACCTTC. Protein product: CASSQGPSGGDYGYTF.

The V call is TRBV4-1, the J call TRBJ1-5, with 7 bases aligning to TRBD1. The CDR3 totals 15 residues. Germline V gives CDR1 MGHRA, CDR2 YSYEKL. V lost 7 bases to trimming and J lost 3 bases; unmatched junction nucleotides: 9. The CDR3 DNA reads TGCGCCAGCAACCAGACAGGGAGCTTCAATCAGCCCCAGCATTTT. Encoded protein: CASNQTGSFNQPQHF.

About this clonotype itself: Given a much more abundant clone one base away, this may be a read error. The rearrangement joins TRBV5-1 to TRBJ1-5, with 8 bases matching TRBD1. Trimming removed 3 bases from V and 2 bases from J; junction bases left unmatched: 7. CDR1 and CDR2 (germline): SGHRS, YFSETQ. The CDR3 has 16 residues. CDR3 sequence: CASSSRTGNGNQPQHF. In DNA, the CDR3 is TGCGCCAGCAGCTCCAGGACAGGGAACGGCAATCAGCCCCAGCATTTT.

A remark on this clonotype: Just one base apart from a much larger clone, this may be a read error. Because it lacks the conserved phenylalanine or tryptophan at the end, this CDR3 is likely a read error. The J gene is TRBJ2-5, the V gene TRBV29-1; 7 bases fit TRBD2. CDR1 and CDR2 from the germline V gene are SQVTM and ANQGSEA. This CDR3 has 14 amino acids. With V trimmed by 4 bases and J by 0 bases, 5 bases remained unmatched. This CDR3 reads CSVAPGGYQETQYY. In nucleotides, the CDR3 is TGCAGCGTTGCCCCGGGGGGTTACCAAGAGACCCAGTACTAC.

Points on this clonotype: A much larger clone sits a single nucleotide away, making a read error possible. The rearrangement uses TRBV9 and TRBJ2-3; D is ambiguous. V lost 4 bases, J lost 2 bases, and 8 bases lay in between. The CDR3 sequence is 13 residues long. Germline V lookup: CDR1 SGDLS, CDR2 YYNGEE. The CDR3 loop is CASSYSNTDTQYF. In DNA, the CDR3 is TGTGCCAGCAGCTATTCTAACACAGATACGCAGTATTTT.

The sample holds a few counts of this clonotype. The V gene is TRBV7-9, the J gene TRBJ2-3; D may match TRBD1 or TRBD2 (5 bases each). The length of the CDR3 is 13 residues. V was trimmed by 5 bases and J by 7 bases, leaving 13 bases between them. Germline CDR1 is SEHNR and CDR2 is FQNEAQ (reference sequence). CDR3 sequence reads: CASSPGAANTQYF. The CDR3 DNA reads TGTGCCAGCAGCCCCGGGGCGGCAAATACGCAGTATTTT.

About this clonotype itself: Relative to the germline gene, one junction end is altered; a read error may explain this. This chain links TRBV11-3 with TRBJ2-5; a possible D gene is TRBD1 (6 bases). The CDR3 totals 17 residues. Germline V gives CDR1 SGHNT, CDR2 YENEEA. CDR3 protein: CASSAGQPDATQETQYF. CDR3 coding DNA: TGTGCCAGCAGCGCCGGACAGCCAGACGCTACACAAGAGACGCAGTACTTC.

There are a few counts of this clonotype. J is TRBJ1-2 and V is TRBV12-3 or TRBV12-4; no firm D call. V lost 5 bases to trimming and J lost 8 bases, with 15 bases between them. The CDR3 spans 13 residues. CDR3 in DNA: TGTGCCAGCAGTCTAACTGGCGAGAGGGGCTACACCTTC. Its translation: CASSLTGERGYTF.

About this clonotype: A much larger clone lies a single base off, so this may be a read error. The CDR3 carries no conserved terminal phenylalanine or tryptophan, so it likely arises from a read error. This chain joins TRBV4-1 and TRBJ1-4, with D perhaps matching TRBD1 (6 bases). The CDR3 loop spans 16 amino acids. The germline V gene has CDR1 MGHRA and CDR2 YSYEKL. V lost 4 bases and J lost 0, with 12 bases in between. CDR3 residues: CASSLRQETTNEKLFS. The CDR3 DNA sequence: TGCGCCAGCAGCCTACGACAGGAAACAACTAATGAAAAACTGTTTTCT.

In its sample, this clonotype was seen once. The rearrangement joins TRBV12-3 or TRBV12-4 to TRBJ1-3, with a possible D match to TRBD1 (5 bases). The CDR3 totals 15 residues. V lost 6 bases and J lost 2, with 14 bases in between. In nucleotides, the CDR3 is TGTGCCAGCAGGCTACATGGGGCGCCTGGAAACACCATATATTTT. It encodes CASRLHGAPGNTIYF.

Turning to this clonotype: Given a much more abundant clone one base away, this may be a read error. This likely comes from a read error, as the CDR3 has no conserved phenylalanine or tryptophan at its end. The chain has TRBV12-3 or TRBV12-4 and TRBJ1-5; the D gene is possibly TRBD1 (5 bases). The CDR3 runs to 11 residues. V gave up 6 bases and J gave up 11 bases, with 11 bases separating them. CDR3 coding DNA: TGTGCCAGCAGCCCGGGGGGGACCCAGCATCTT. Its protein is CASSPGGTQHL.

A word on this clonotype: Compared with germline, one end of the junction differs, possibly owing to a read error. The chain carries TRBV12-3 or TRBV12-4 and TRBJ1-2; 9 bases match TRBD1. CDR3 size: 13 residues. Written as DNA, the CDR3 is TGTGCCAGCAGTTTCGGACAGGGGAGAGGCCACAACTTC. Encoded protein: CASSFGQGRGHNF.

This clonotype was counted at least ten times. The rearrangement uses TRBV29-1 and TRBJ2-3; D not certain. This CDR3 contains 11 residues. Per the germline V gene, CDR1 is SQVTM and CDR2 is ANQGSEA. The V and J ends lost 5 bases and 2 bases respectively, with 5 bases between them. CDR3 protein: CSVSITDTQYF. CDR3 sequence (DNA): TGCAGCGTTTCAATCACAGATACGCAGTATTTT.

Concerning this clonotype itself: A junction end diverges from the germline sequence, so it may reflect a read error. This chain links TRBV4-3 with TRBJ1-1, with D unclear. Germline CDR1 is LGHNA and CDR2 is YSLEER. This CDR3 contains 12 residues. In DNA form, the CDR3 reads TGCACCAGCTCGAGGTATGGGACTGAAGCTTTCTTT. This gives the protein CTSSRYGTEAFF.

This CDR3 is CSARAGTGYNSPLHF. For the CDR3, the DNA is TGCAGTGCTAGAGCCGGGACAGGTTATAATTCACCCCTCCACTTT. The V and J genes are TRBV20-1 and TRBJ1-6; 8 bases are a match to TRBD1. The CDR3 covers 15 residues. The V segment lost 1 base and the J segment 4 bases; nucleotides outside the gene matches: 3. Germline-derived CDR1 and CDR2 are DFQATT and SNEGSKA (reference sequence).

The V and J genes are TRBV6-5 and TRBJ2-7, with 11 bases lining up with TRBD2. This CDR3 has 18 residues. Trimming cost V 5 bases and J 3 bases; bases outside gene matches: 15. CDR1 and CDR2 (germline): MNHEY, SVGAGI. CDR3 amino acids: CASSPRGGLAVGFYEQYF. CDR3 in DNA: TGTGCCAGCAGTCCACGAGGGGGACTAGCGGTGGGATTCTACGAGCAGTACTTC.

With regard to this clonotype: A read error may account for a junction end that differs from germline. The chain uses TRBV4-2 and TRBJ1-6, with D maybe TRBD1 (5 bases). CDR3 size: 15 residues. CDR1 and CDR2 (germline): LGHNA, YNFKEQ. The CDR3 protein is CASSKAAGEGSPLHF. The CDR3 region has the DNA TGTGCTAGCAGCAAAGCCGCGGGGGAAGGATCACCCCTCCACTTT.

This clonotype was observed once. A much bigger clone sits one base away, suggesting this may be a read error. In this CDR3 the conserved last residue, phenylalanine or tryptophan, is missing, so a read error is likely. No DNA is shown, since the ends of the CDR3 on it are uncertain; the CDR3 is the one TCRdb lists. This chain connects TRBV20-1 to TRBJ2-4; the table's D call of TRBD2 was not tested on the DNA. With termini counted, the CDR3 has 12 amino acids. CDR1 is DFQATT, CDR2 SNEGSKA, per germline (reference sequence). CDR3 region: CSARDLLGDWYV.

As to this clonotype: The junction differs from germline at one of its ends, possibly a read error. The rearrangement links TRBV6-5 to TRBJ1-2, with a possible D match to TRBD1 (6 bases). The CDR3 sequence is 17 residues long. Germline assignment: CDR1 MNHEY and CDR2 SVGAGI. The CDR3 nucleotides are TGTGCCAGTAGTTACTCGAATGCGGGGGCGGGTAACTATGGCTACACCTTC. Its protein is CASSYSNAGAGNYGYTF.

J is TRBJ2-7 and V is TRBV11-3; the D is unclear. The CDR3 contains 12 residues. Germline values: CDR1 SGHNT, CDR2 YENEEA. The germline V and J ends were trimmed by 3 bases and 12 bases, with 15 bases remaining between them. The CDR3 bases are TGTGCCAGCAGCTTGGGGTCAGTTGATATGTACTTC. It is translated as CASSLGSVDMYF. Using reference TRBV11-3 and TRBJ2-7 for the parts outside the CDR3, the full variable domain is EAGVVQSPRYKIIEKKQPVAFWCNPISGHNTLYWYLQNLGQGPELLIRYENEEAVDDSQLPKDRFSAERLKGVDSTLKIQPAELGDSAVYLCASSLGSVDMYFGPGTRLTVT.